The 27 T cell receptor beta chains below come from one sample, sequenced in a study of Tregs in tolerant kidney transplant recipients. Related graft donors supplied nonmyeloablative bone marrow transplants, and mixed chimerism was transient. This table comes from immunoSEQ multiplex PCR, and its TCRdb copy is limited to in-frame clones, with some not included. Of approximately 81,000 clones listed, 90% to 95% are singletons. This specimen consisted of CD4+ T cells from blood (PBMCs), obtained 24 months after the transplant. The source of these receptors is a human patient who received a combined kidney and bone marrow transplant. A subset of T cells may come from the graft donor.

This chain uses TRBV7-9 with TRBJ1-1, with TRBD1 matching 7 bases. The CDR3 has 15 amino acids. Germline V gene lookup returns CDR1 SEHNR and CDR2 FQNEAQ (reference sequence). V trimming: 6 bases; J trimming: 1 base; junction bases outside the gene matches: 8. CDR3 in amino acids: CASSFSGGWNTEAFF. The CDR3 region has the DNA TGTGCCAGCAGTTTTTCAGGGGGGTGGAACACTGAAGCTTTCTTT.

This chain links TRBV19 with TRBJ2-2; TRBD2 aligns across 7 bases. Germline V lookup: CDR1 LNHDA, CDR2 SQIVND (reference sequence). The CDR3 loop spans 16 amino acids. With V trimmed by 3 bases and J by 4 bases, 8 bases remained unmatched. CDR3 bases: TGTGCCAGTAGTATCGGGGGGATCCGGGGCACCGGGGAGCTGTTTTTT. This sequence encodes CASSIGGIRGTGELFF.

V and J are TRBV27 and TRBJ2-1; 9 bases match TRBD2. Germline assignment: CDR1 MNHEY and CDR2 SMNVEV (reference sequence). CDR3 length equals 13 residues. Trimming cost V 10 bases and J 4 bases; bases outside gene matches: 5. CDR3 region: CATRLAEYNEQFF. The CDR3 DNA reads as TGTGCCACCAGACTAGCGGAATACAATGAGCAGTTCTTC.

CDR3 in DNA: TGTGCCAGCAGCTTTGGACAGGGGGCCACTGGAAACACCATATATTTT. This encodes CASSFGQGATGNTIYF. V gene TRBV9 combines with J gene TRBJ1-3; 11 nucleotides agree with TRBD1. Germline-derived CDR1 and CDR2 are SGDLS and YYNGEE. The CDR3 is made up of 16 amino acids. Trimming took 4 bases from V and 2 from J; bases not matched to a gene: 5.

The chain recombines TRBV7-9 with TRBJ2-1, with 10 bases fitting TRBD2. This CDR3 has 19 amino acids. V trimming: 3 bases; J trimming: 0 bases; junction bases outside the gene matches: 11. Germline V gene sequence: CDR1 SEHNR, CDR2 FQNEAQ (reference sequence). The CDR3 loop is CASSLDQLAGFSSYNEQFF. The CDR3 DNA reads as TGTGCCAGCAGCTTGGATCAACTAGCGGGGTTTAGCTCCTACAATGAGCAGTTCTTC.

The V gene is TRBV6-5, the J gene TRBJ2-5; D call uncertain. Trimming stripped 5 bases from V and 2 bases from J, with 6 bases between. From germline, CDR1 is MNHEY and CDR2 SVGAGI. The CDR3 spans 12 residues. CDR3 sequence: CASSRSQETQYF. In DNA form, the CDR3 reads TGTGCCAGCAGTAGGAGTCAAGAGACCCAGTACTTC.

This chain connects TRBV6-1 to TRBJ2-7; unclear D gene. The V end was cut by 2 bases, the J end by 6 bases, with 8 bases between. Per germline, CDR1 MNHNS and CDR2 SASEGT. This CDR3 spans 12 amino acids. Here the CDR3 reads CASSEYKSEQYF. CDR3 in DNA: TGTGCCAGCAGTGAATACAAGTCCGAGCAGTACTTC.

In DNA, the CDR3 is TGTGCCAGCTCACCATCTGACAGGGAAGCTGAAGCTTTCTTT. Translating it yields CASSPSDREAEAFF. The V call is TRBV18, the J call TRBJ1-1, with 7 bases matching TRBD1. The CDR3 covers 14 residues. The V and J ends lost 2 bases and 6 bases, in that order; junction bases with no gene match: 6. CDR1 and CDR2 (germline): KGHSH, LQKENI.

This chain links TRBV4-2 with TRBJ1-3; 10 nucleotides match TRBD1. Germline V lookup: CDR1 LGHNA, CDR2 YNFKEQ. The CDR3 is made up of 19 amino acids. The trim removed 2 bases at V and 1 base at J, leaving 11 bases unmatched. This chain's CDR3 is CASSQPGQGTPNSGNTIYF. CDR3 sequence (DNA): TGTGCCAGCAGCCAACCGGGACAGGGGACCCCCAATTCTGGAAACACCATATATTTT.

As for this clone: Other DNA sequences from this sample encode an identical CDR3 as well. The CDR3 nucleotides are TGCGCCAGCAGCCAAGACCAGGGATTCTATAATTCACCCCTCCACTTT. This sequence encodes CASSQDQGFYNSPLHF. V is TRBV4-3 and J is TRBJ1-6, with TRBD1 as a possible D gene (5 bases). Looked up from germline, CDR1 is LGHNA and CDR2 is YSLEER. The length of the CDR3 is 16 residues. V shed 0 bases and J shed 3 bases, with 9 bases lying between them.

This sequence joins TRBV7-9 and TRBJ1-5; the match to TRBD1 covers 10 bases. Germline V gene data show CDR1 as SEHNR and CDR2 as FQNEAQ (reference sequence). The CDR3 consists of 15 residues. The trim removed 1 base at V and 5 bases at J, leaving 2 bases unmatched. Written as DNA, the CDR3 is TGTGCCAGCAGCTTAGGGACAGGGGGGGATCAGCCCCAGCATTTT. It specifies CASSLGTGGDQPQHF. The full variable domain, with the rest looked up from reference TRBV7-9 and TRBJ1-5, is DTGVSQNPRHKITKRGQNVTFRCDPISEHNRLYWYRQTLGQGPEFLTYFQNEAQLEKSRLLSDRFSAERPKGSFSTLEIQRTEQGDSAMYLCASSLGTGGDQPQHFGDGTRLSIL.

V and J are TRBV30 and TRBJ2-7; 10 bases are a match to TRBD1. The CDR3 runs to 14 residues. The germline gives CDR1 GTSNPN, CDR2 SVGIG (reference sequence). With V trimmed by 0 bases and J by 2 bases, 1 base remained unmatched. The CDR3 protein is CAWSVDRGTYEQYF. The CDR3 nucleotides are TGTGCCTGGAGTGTGGACAGGGGGACCTACGAGCAGTACTTC. The complete variable domain, with remaining parts taken from reference TRBV30 and TRBJ2-7, reads SQTIHQWPATLVQPVGSPLSLECTVEGTSNPNLYWYRQAAGRGLQLLFYSVGIGQISSEVPQNLSASRPQDRQFILSSKKLLLSDSGFYLCAWSVDRGTYEQYFGPGTRLTVT.

The gene calls are TRBV28 and TRBJ2-1, with D hard to call. The length of the CDR3 is 18 residues. Looked up from germline, CDR1 is MDHEN and CDR2 is SYDVKM. The V and J ends lost 4 bases and 7 bases respectively, with 26 bases between them. The CDR3 protein is CASSSQKSLLGGVNEQFF. The CDR3 nucleotides are TGTGCCAGCAGTTCACAGAAATCTCTACTCGGTGGCGTGAATGAGCAGTTCTTC.

V and J are TRBV12-5 and TRBJ2-5, with TRBD2 identical over 10 bases. The CDR3 extends over 15 amino acids. Germline V gene sequence: CDR1 LGHNT, CDR2 FRNRAP. V shed 2 bases and J 5 bases; nucleotides not matched to a gene: 5. As DNA, the CDR3 is TGTGCTAGTGGTTTGATACCGGGACTAGCGGAGACCCAGTACTTC. It encodes CASGLIPGLAETQYF.

This chain uses TRBV28 with TRBJ2-1, with 7 bases matching TRBD1. Germline assignment: CDR1 MDHEN and CDR2 SYDVKM. This CDR3 spans 11 amino acids. After removal of 9 bases from V and 9 bases from J, the junction contained 5 bases not matched to a gene. CDR3 sequence: CASEQGSEQFF. CDR3 bases: TGTGCCAGTGAACAGGGGTCTGAGCAGTTCTTC.

In nucleotides, the CDR3 is TGTGCCAGCAGTGAAGGGGCCAGGTGGAACACTGAAGCTTTCTTT. Protein sequence: CASSEGARWNTEAFF. The rearrangement links TRBV6-1 to TRBJ1-1; D ambiguous. Trimming shortened V by 1 base and J by 1 base, and 10 bases separated the two germline ends. CDR1 and CDR2 (germline): MNHNS, SASEGT. The CDR3 is 15 amino acids.

V is TRBV6-4 and J is TRBJ1-5; TRBD1 aligns across 8 bases. V lost 4 bases to trimming and J lost 7 bases; unmatched junction nucleotides: 3. The CDR3 has 13 residues. The V gene's germline CDR1 is MRHNA and CDR2 SNTAGT. CDR3 amino acids: CASSGTGGQPQHF. The DNA for the CDR3 is TGTGCCAGCAGTGGTACAGGGGGACAGCCCCAGCATTTT.

The gene calls are TRBV9 and TRBJ1-6, with no clear D. CDR1 is SGDLS, CDR2 YYNGEE, per germline. The CDR3 consists of 15 residues. Between the trimmed V and J ends, which lost 4 bases and 0 bases, there was a span of 8 bases. The chain's CDR3 is CASSFSSSYNSPLHF. CDR3 coding DNA: TGTGCCAGCAGCTTTTCCAGCTCCTATAATTCACCCCTCCACTTT.

The chain employs TRBV5-1 and TRBJ2-2; 12 nucleotides match TRBD2. V lost 7 bases, J lost 6 bases, and 4 bases stayed unmatched. This CDR3 has 14 amino acids. The germline V gene has CDR1 SGHRS and CDR2 YFSETQ. CDR3 protein: CASRGLAGSGELFF. In nucleotides, the CDR3 is TGCGCCAGCCGAGGACTAGCGGGATCCGGGGAGCTGTTTTTT.

The J gene is TRBJ2-1, the V gene TRBV4-2, with 8 bases that match TRBD1. J lost 6 bases, V lost 0 bases, and 10 bases had no gene match. The CDR3 covers 17 residues. CDR1 LGHNA and CDR2 YNFKEQ come from the germline V gene. The CDR3 nucleotides are TGTGCCAGCAGCCAAGATGAGGCGAGACAGGGGACCAATGAGCAGTTCTTC. Translated, it gives CASSQDEARQGTNEQFF.

The V and J genes are TRBV6-6 and TRBJ1-4; D is ambiguous. There are 15 residues in the CDR3. Trimming removed 2 bases from V and 5 bases from J, with 12 bases in between. Germline lookup yields CDR1 MNHNY and CDR2 SVGAGI (reference sequence). Here the CDR3 reads CASSYLTYPNEKLFF. In DNA form, the CDR3 reads TGTGCCAGCAGTTACCTCACTTACCCAAATGAAAAACTGTTTTTT.

This clone has a single count. V gene TRBV5-4 combines with J gene TRBJ2-7, with a possible D match to TRBD1 (5 bases). Germline-derived CDR1 and CDR2 are SGHNT and YYREEE (reference sequence). CDR3 length equals 14 residues. Trimming pared 4 bases from V and 4 bases from J, leaving 15 bases between. CDR3: CASSQGPGLYEQYF. The CDR3 bases are TGTGCCAGCAGCCAGGGCCCAGGTTTATACGAGCAGTACTTC.

The rearrangement joins TRBV9 to TRBJ2-3; 7 bases fit TRBD2. Trimming cost V 3 bases and J 3 bases; bases outside gene matches: 10. The CDR3 has 16 residues. Germline assignment: CDR1 SGDLS and CDR2 YYNGEE. The CDR3 reads CASSADSGPGTDTQYF. As DNA, the CDR3 is TGTGCCAGCAGCGCCGATAGCGGGCCGGGGACAGATACGCAGTATTTT.

V usage is TRBV5-1 and J usage is TRBJ2-3; D is perhaps TRBD1 (6 bases). This CDR3 spans 14 amino acids. Per germline, CDR1 SGHRS and CDR2 YFSETQ. The V end was cut by 1 base, the J end by 2 bases, with 8 bases between. CDR3 protein: CASSLTGTTDTQYF. The CDR3 DNA reads TGCGCCAGCAGCTTGACAGGGACCACAGATACGCAGTATTTT.

V usage is TRBV18 and J usage is TRBJ2-7, with D possibly matching TRBD2 (6 bases). V gave up 4 bases and J gave up 3 bases, with 13 bases separating them. In germline, CDR1 is KGHSH, CDR2 LQKENI. This CDR3 has 14 amino acids. The CDR3 nucleotides read TGTGCCAGCTCACTAACGTATAGCGGCTACGAGCAGTACTTC. Its translation: CASSLTYSGYEQYF.

This clone was detected only once. The J gene is TRBJ2-5, the V gene TRBV4-1; TRBD2 matches at 11 bases. The ends lost 6 bases at V and 4 bases at J; junction bases unmatched: 13. The length of the CDR3 is 17 residues. Germline CDR1 reads MGHRA; CDR2 reads YSYEKL. CDR3 in DNA: TGCGCCAGCAGAGCAAGGGCCCTAGCGGGGGGAGGAGAGACCCAGTACTTC. It yields the protein CASRARALAGGGETQYF.

The sample holds one count of this clone. The chain carries TRBV18 and TRBJ2-1; TRBD1 matches 12 bases. This CDR3 comprises 15 residues. Germline CDR1 is KGHSH and CDR2 is LQKENI. Trimming cost V 4 bases and J 6 bases; bases outside gene matches: 4. CDR3 nucleotides: TGTGCCAGCTCACAAGGGACAGGGGGCCTCAATGAGCAGTTCTTC. Its protein is CASSQGTGGLNEQFF. The full variable domain, rest sourced from reference TRBV18 and TRBJ2-1, is NAGVMQNPRHLVRRRGQEARLRCSPMKGHSHVYWYRQLPEEGLKFMVYLQKENIIDESGMPKERFSAEFPKEGPSILRIQQVVRGDSAAYFCASSQGTGGLNEQFFGPGTRLTVL.